This T cell receptor beta chain originates from a study of T-cell memory formation after mild COVID-19. This CDR3 comprises 17 residues. Germline V gene lookup returns CDR1 SGHRS and CDR2 YFSETQ. The V end was cut by 0 bases, the J end by 4 bases, with 18 bases between. TCRdb called the 5' RACE reads again in MiXCR, with one record for every CDR3 protein. The table includes approximately 270,000 distinct CDR3 sequences, roughly 16% detected once. The source material was PBMCs or a T cell subset sorted from them (not recorded which). The gene calls are TRBV5-1 and TRBJ2-3; D is perhaps TRBD2 (6 bases). The sequence was obtained from a young man who had mild COVID-19 (a few samples of this study predate the infection). Cell type and time point are not known. The CDR3 loop reads CASSLEGGPLTADTQYF. The CDR3 DNA is TGCGCCAGCAGCTTGGAGGGAGGACCCCTGACAGCAGATACGCAGTATTTT.